These 21 T cell receptor beta chains were sequenced from one sample in a study of beta chain features in type 1 diabetes. Study-level points and caveats: Among patients with Type 1 diabetes, TCRB CDR3s were moderately but significantly shorter in every one of the four CD4+ subsets.

The antigens of these receptors remain unknown. Expressed TCRB transcripts were sequenced because the isolated RNA had all been reverse transcribed beforehand. Clones were sequenced by immunoSEQ multiplex PCR, and TCRdb holds only the in-frame ones, with some missing. Of 500,000 to 850,000 clones in the sample, 11% to 15% were seen once. Input material: naive CD4+ T cells from blood. All receptors come from a man younger than 30 with type 1 diabetes.

This clone was seen more than once but under ten times. This rearrangement joins TRBV7-2 to TRBJ2-7, with 8 bases that match TRBD1. V lost 7 bases and J lost 2; bases outside the gene matches: 7. In germline, CDR1 is SGHTA, CDR2 FQGNSA. This CDR3 spans 14 amino acids. The CDR3 region is CASTKTGGPYEQYF. The CDR3 DNA is TGTGCCAGCACCAAAACAGGGGGGCCCTACGAGCAGTACTTC.

This clone was seen more than once but under ten times. The gene calls are TRBV6-5 and TRBJ1-5, with D unclear. The V and J ends lost 1 base and 2 bases respectively, with 6 bases between them. This CDR3 is built from 14 residues. Per the germline V gene, CDR1 is MNHEY and CDR2 is SVGAGI. CDR3 sequence reads: CASSYLSGNQPQHF. The CDR3 region has the DNA TGTGCCAGCAGTTACTTATCAGGCAATCAGCCCCAGCATTTT.

Only a few counts were recorded for this clone. The V call is TRBV4-1, the J call TRBJ2-7; TRBD1 might be the D (6 bases). Germline assignment: CDR1 MGHRA and CDR2 YSYEKL. The V end was cut by 2 bases, the J end by 2 bases, with 13 bases between. The CDR3 has 15 amino acids. The CDR3 DNA reads as TGCGCCAGCAGCCAACCGACCAGGACAGCCTACGAGCAGTACTTC. It specifies CASSQPTRTAYEQYF.

This clone has only a few counts. This chain connects TRBV25-1 to TRBJ2-4; 9 bases are shared with TRBD1. After removal of 5 bases from V and 7 bases from J, the junction contained 12 bases not matched to a gene. CDR1 is MGHDK, CDR2 SYGVNS, per germline. The CDR3 has 16 residues. CDR3 region: CASSTGTGPELNIQYF. The CDR3 DNA follows: TGTGCCAGCAGTACCGGGACAGGGCCGGAGTTGAACATTCAGTACTTC.

In its sample, this clone was seen a few times. The chain links TRBV4-3 to TRBJ2-7; 8 nucleotides align to TRBD1. The CDR3 consists of 15 residues. J gave up 5 bases and V 3 bases, and 9 bases lay outside the gene matches. Germline CDR1 reads LGHNA; CDR2 reads YSLEER. CDR3 bases: TGCGCCAGCAGCCACAGTAGACAGGGGATCCACGAGCAGTACTTC. This codes for CASSHSRQGIHEQYF.

The CDR3 sequence is CSVSEPANTGELFF. The CDR3, as DNA: TGCAGCGTGTCTGAGCCCGCGAACACCGGGGAGCTGTTTTTT. The chain couples TRBV29-1 to TRBJ2-2, with D unclear. V was clipped by 6 bases and J by 0 bases, with 11 bases between them. The germline gives CDR1 SQVTM, CDR2 ANQGSEA. The CDR3 covers 14 residues.

This clone was observed a few times. This chain joins TRBV5-1 and TRBJ2-7, with 7 positions matching TRBD2. Trimming took 4 bases from V and 1 from J; bases not matched to a gene: 5. The germline V gene encodes CDR1 SGHRS and CDR2 YFSETQ. CDR3 length: 14 amino acids. The CDR3 nucleotides read TGCGCCAGCAGCGTAACGGGGGGTTCCTACGAGCAGTACTTC. Its protein is CASSVTGGSYEQYF. The full variable domain, its missing parts supplied by reference TRBV5-1 and TRBJ2-7, is KAGVTQTPRYLIKTRGQQVTLSCSPISGHRSVSWYQQTPGQGLQFLFEYFSETQRNKGNFPGRFSGRQFSNSRSEMNVSTLELGDSALYLCASSVTGGSYEQYFGPGTRLTVT.

The table lists this clone with a few counts. The chain combines TRBV28 with TRBJ2-4; 8 positions agree with TRBD2. This CDR3 has 16 residues. The germline V gene has CDR1 MDHEN and CDR2 SYDVKM. The V and J ends lost 6 bases and 0 bases, in that order; junction bases with no gene match: 7. The CDR3 DNA is TGTGCCAGCAGCCCTCCCGGGAGGGTAGCCAAAAACATTCAGTACTTC. Translating it yields CASSPPGRVAKNIQYF.

The rearrangement joins TRBV30 to TRBJ2-4; D is unresolved. Germline-derived CDR1 and CDR2 are GTSNPN and SVGIG (reference sequence). The CDR3 is made up of 12 amino acids. V was trimmed by 0 bases and J by 9 bases, leaving 9 bases between them. CDR3 sequence reads: CAWSVTDGIQYF. As DNA, the CDR3 is TGTGCCTGGAGTGTAACGGATGGCATTCAGTACTTC.

The chain couples TRBV10-3 to TRBJ2-3; 9 positions agree with TRBD1. The length of the CDR3 is 13 residues. The trim removed 6 bases at V and 10 bases at J, leaving 8 bases unmatched. The germline CDR1 and CDR2 sequences are ENHRY and SYGVKD. CDR3 sequence: CAISGEDRGAQYF. CDR3 nucleotides: TGTGCCATCAGCGGTGAGGACAGGGGAGCGCAGTATTTT.

The rearrangement uses TRBV5-1 and TRBJ1-4, with unresolved D. Between the trimmed V and J ends, which lost 4 bases and 8 bases, there was a span of 12 bases. Germline values: CDR1 SGHRS, CDR2 YFSETQ. The length of the CDR3 is 13 residues. The CDR3 loop is CASSLSLREKLFF. CDR3 in DNA: TGCGCCAGCAGCCTGAGTTTGAGGGAAAAACTGTTTTTT.

The chain uses TRBV7-2 and TRBJ1-6, with D possibly TRBD1 on 6 matching bases. The length of the CDR3 is 14 residues. CDR1 and CDR2 (germline): SGHTA, FQGNSA. V gave up 6 bases and J gave up 7 bases, with 13 bases separating them. The CDR3 here is CASSTTGTNSPLHF. The CDR3 DNA reads as TGTGCCAGCAGTACCACAGGGACCAATTCACCCCTCCACTTT.

This clone appeared a few times. V gene TRBV30 combines with J gene TRBJ1-6, with a weak D call TRBD1 (5 bases). V gave up 5 bases and J gave up 8 bases, with 16 bases separating them. Germline V CDR1 and CDR2: GTSNPN, SVGIG (reference sequence). There are 14 residues in the CDR3. The CDR3 nucleotides read TGTGCCTGGTCTGCGGGGCAGGGCGATTCACCCCTCCACTTT. Translated: CAWSAGQGDSPLHF.

This chain uses TRBV2 with TRBJ2-5; 8 nucleotides line up with TRBD2. The CDR3 has 13 amino acids. CDR1 and CDR2 from the germline V gene are SNHLY and FYNNEI. Unmatched junction bases numbered 12, after V lost 4 bases and J lost 14 bases. CDR3 DNA: TGTGCCAGCAGTGGCGATAGCGGGACGGAATGTTACTTC. Its protein product is CASSGDSGTECYF.

The rearrangement joins TRBV2 to TRBJ2-3; D might be TRBD1 or TRBD2, each matching 5 bases. This CDR3 has 12 amino acids. Trimming took 6 bases from V and 3 from J, leaving 7 bases between them. Germline CDR1 is SNHLY and CDR2 is FYNNEI. The DNA of the CDR3 is TGTGCCAGCAGCAGGGAGACAGATACGCAGTATTTT. This encodes CASSRETDTQYF.

The chain is built from TRBV5-4 and TRBJ2-3, with D hard to call. V lost 0 bases to trimming and J lost 0 bases, with 11 bases between them. Germline-derived CDR1 and CDR2 are SGHNT and YYREEE (reference sequence). The CDR3 contains 16 residues. Here the CDR3 DNA reads TGTGCCAGCAGCTTGGAGGGTAATCCTAGCACAGATACGCAGTATTTT. It is translated as CASSLEGNPSTDTQYF.

The chain carries TRBV27 and TRBJ1-1; D unclear. V gave up 3 bases and J gave up 3 bases, with 8 bases separating them. From germline, CDR1 is MNHEY and CDR2 SMNVEV (reference sequence). The CDR3 covers 13 residues. CDR3 sequence reads: CASSLERDTEAFF. CDR3 in DNA: TGTGCCAGCAGTTTGGAACGGGACACTGAAGCTTTCTTT.

This clone was counted only a few times. The chain couples TRBV5-4 to TRBJ2-7; D is perhaps TRBD1 or TRBD2 (5 bases each). The ends were cut back, 3 bases at V and 6 bases at J, with 19 bases in the middle. CDR3 length equals 15 residues. From germline, CDR1 is SGHNT and CDR2 YYREEE (reference sequence). CDR3 nucleotides: TGTGCCAGCAGCTCCGCCCGGGGCGCTTGGGCCGAGCAGTACTTC. Translated: CASSSARGAWAEQYF.

In its sample, this clone was seen a few times. The chain employs TRBV7-3 and TRBJ2-5; 10 positions match TRBD1. The CDR3 length is 15 residues. Trimming at V came to 7 bases and at J to 5 bases, leaving 10 bases not matched to a gene. Looked up from germline, CDR1 is SGHTA and CDR2 is FQGTGA. This chain's CDR3 is CASTQTGGATETQYF. CDR3 sequence (DNA): TGTGCCAGCACCCAGACAGGGGGCGCGACGGAGACCCAGTACTTC.

The V call is TRBV30, the J call TRBJ1-2, with D maybe TRBD1 (6 bases). Germline V gives CDR1 GTSNPN, CDR2 SVGIG (reference sequence). Trimming left V 3 bases short and J 4 bases short, with 21 bases between. This CDR3 spans 16 amino acids. CDR3 in DNA: TGTGCCTGGAGCCCCGGCGGGGGTGGGACAAGCTATGGCTACACCTTC. This encodes CAWSPGGGGTSYGYTF.

This clone has just a few counts. This chain connects TRBV7-2 to TRBJ2-5; no firm D call. CDR3 length: 18 residues. Trimming pared 1 base from V and 10 bases from J, leaving 28 bases between. Germline CDR1 reads SGHTA; CDR2 reads FQGNSA. CDR3 amino acids: CASSLVIARLHPEVGQYF. The CDR3 DNA reads as TGTGCCAGCAGCTTAGTTATCGCTAGGCTCCACCCTGAAGTTGGCCAGTACTTC.